Shown below are 2 T cell receptor beta chains from a single sample sequenced in a study of cytomegalovirus exposure and HLA in healthy donors. Both 60 Vbeta primers and 13 Jbeta primers went into the PCR. Sequencing used immunoSEQ multiplex PCR; TCRdb keeps in-frame clones, though not all of them. The sample lists about 190,000 clones, 60% to 80% occurring once. Source material: PBMCs. The source of these receptors is a woman aged 25 to 39 in good health and CMV-seropositive.

J is TRBJ2-7 and V is TRBV30, with D possibly TRBD2 on 5 matching bases. The CDR3 contains 13 residues. CDR1 is GTSNPN, CDR2 SVGIG, per germline (reference sequence). V was trimmed by 4 bases and J by 3 bases, leaving 13 bases between them. The CDR3 loop is CAWTKGVLYEQYF. In nucleotides, the CDR3 is TGTGCCTGGACCAAGGGAGTCCTCTACGAGCAGTACTTC.

In its sample, this clone was seen once. This sequence joins TRBV27 and TRBJ1-3; D is unclear. Germline CDR1 and CDR2: MNHEY and SMNVEV (reference sequence). The CDR3 totals 15 residues. Trimming removed 5 bases from V and 4 bases from J, with 15 bases in between. CDR3 in DNA: TGTGCCAGCAGTCCGCTAGCCCTTGGCGGAAACACCATATATTTT. This encodes CASSPLALGGNTIYF.